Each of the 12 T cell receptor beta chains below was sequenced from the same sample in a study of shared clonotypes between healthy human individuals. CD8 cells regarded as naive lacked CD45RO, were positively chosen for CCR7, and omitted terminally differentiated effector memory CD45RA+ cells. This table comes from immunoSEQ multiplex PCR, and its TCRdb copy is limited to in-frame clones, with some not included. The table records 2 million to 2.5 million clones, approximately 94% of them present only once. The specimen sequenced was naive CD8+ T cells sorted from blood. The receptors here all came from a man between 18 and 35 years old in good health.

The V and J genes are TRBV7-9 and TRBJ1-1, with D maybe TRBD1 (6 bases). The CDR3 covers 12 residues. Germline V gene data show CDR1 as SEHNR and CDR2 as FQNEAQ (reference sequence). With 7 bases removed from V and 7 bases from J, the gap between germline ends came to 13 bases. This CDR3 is CASTTQGIEAFF. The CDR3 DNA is TGTGCCAGCACCACCCAGGGGATTGAAGCTTTCTTT.

DNA of the CDR3: TGTGCCAGCAGCTCTGGACTAGCGGGACCTTACTCCTACGAGCAGTACTTC. Translated, it gives CASSSGLAGPYSYEQYF. The genes are TRBV7-9 and TRBJ2-7, with 12 bases identical to TRBD2. V lost 4 bases and J lost 0; bases outside the gene matches: 7. The CDR3 sequence is 17 residues long. Germline-derived CDR1 and CDR2 are SEHNR and FQNEAQ (reference sequence). The whole variable domain, remainder taken from reference TRBV7-9 and TRBJ2-7, is DTGVSQNPRHKITKRGQNVTFRCDPISEHNRLYWYRQTLGQGPEFLTYFQNEAQLEKSRLLSDRFSAERPKGSFSTLEIQRTEQGDSAMYLCASSSGLAGPYSYEQYFGPGTRLTVT.

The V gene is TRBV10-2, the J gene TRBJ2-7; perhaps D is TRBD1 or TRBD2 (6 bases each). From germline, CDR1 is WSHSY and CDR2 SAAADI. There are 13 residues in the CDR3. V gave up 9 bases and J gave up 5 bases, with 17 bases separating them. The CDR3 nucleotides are TGCGCCAGTGAAGGGGGAGGTTTCAACGAGCAGTACTTC. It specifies CASEGGGFNEQYF.

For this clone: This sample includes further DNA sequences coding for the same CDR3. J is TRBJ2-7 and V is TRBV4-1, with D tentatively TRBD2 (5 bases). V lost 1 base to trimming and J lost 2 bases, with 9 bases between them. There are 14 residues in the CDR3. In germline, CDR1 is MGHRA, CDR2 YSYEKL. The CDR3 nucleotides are TGCGCCAGCAGCCAAGGGTTAGCGACCTACGAGCAGTACTTC. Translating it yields CASSQGLATYEQYF.

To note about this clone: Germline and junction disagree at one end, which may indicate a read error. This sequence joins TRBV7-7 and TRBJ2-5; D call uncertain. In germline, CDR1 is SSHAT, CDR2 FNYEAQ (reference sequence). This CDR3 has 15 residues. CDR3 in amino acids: CASSPNPSGRETQYF. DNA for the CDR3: TGTGCTAGCAGCCCCAACCCATCAGGCAGGGAGACCCAGTACTTC.

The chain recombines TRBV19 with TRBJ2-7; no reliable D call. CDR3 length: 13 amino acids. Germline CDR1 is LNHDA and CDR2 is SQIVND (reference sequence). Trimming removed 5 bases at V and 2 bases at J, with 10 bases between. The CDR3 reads CASSPRYPYEQYF. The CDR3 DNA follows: TGTGCCAGTAGTCCTCGGTACCCCTACGAGCAGTACTTC. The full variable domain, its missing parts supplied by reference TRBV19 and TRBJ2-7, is DGGITQSPKYLFRKEGQNVTLSCEQNLNHDAMYWYRQDPGQGLRLIYYSQIVNDFQKGDIAEGYSVSREKKESFPLTVTSAQKNPTAFYLCASSPRYPYEQYFGPGTRLTVT.

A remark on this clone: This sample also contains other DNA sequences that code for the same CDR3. The CDR3 protein is CASSSGLAGAETQYF. In DNA form, the CDR3 reads TGTGCCAGCAGCTCGGGACTAGCGGGAGCAGAGACCCAGTACTTC. The chain is built from TRBV7-9 and TRBJ2-5; 14 nucleotides align to TRBD2. J lost 4 bases, V lost 4 bases, and 2 bases had no gene match. Germline lookup yields CDR1 SEHNR and CDR2 FQNEAQ (reference sequence). The CDR3 contains 15 residues.

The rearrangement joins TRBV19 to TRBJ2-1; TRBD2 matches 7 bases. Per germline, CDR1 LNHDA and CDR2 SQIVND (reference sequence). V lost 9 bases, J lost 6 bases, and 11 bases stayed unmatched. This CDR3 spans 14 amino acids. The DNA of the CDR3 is TGTGCCAGCAGATGGGGGGAGGGCCGCAATGAGCAGTTCTTC. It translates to CASRWGEGRNEQFF.

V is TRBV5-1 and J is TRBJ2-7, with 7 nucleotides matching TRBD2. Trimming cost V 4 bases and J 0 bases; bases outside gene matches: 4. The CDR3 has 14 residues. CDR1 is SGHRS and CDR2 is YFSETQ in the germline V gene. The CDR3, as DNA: TGCGCCAGCAGCGCCGCTAGCGGCTCCTACGAGCAGTACTTC. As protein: CASSAASGSYEQYF. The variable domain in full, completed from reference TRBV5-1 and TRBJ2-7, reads KAGVTQTPRYLIKTRGQQVTLSCSPISGHRSVSWYQQTPGQGLQFLFEYFSETQRNKGNFPGRFSGRQFSNSRSEMNVSTLELGDSALYLCASSAASGSYEQYFGPGTRLTVT.

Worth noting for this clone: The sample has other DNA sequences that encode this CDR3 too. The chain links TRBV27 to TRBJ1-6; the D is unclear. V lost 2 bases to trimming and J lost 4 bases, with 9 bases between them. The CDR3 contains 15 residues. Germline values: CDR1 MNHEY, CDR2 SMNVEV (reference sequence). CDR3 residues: CASSLGRIYNSPLHF. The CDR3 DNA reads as TGTGCCAGCAGTTTAGGACGGATTTATAATTCACCCCTCCACTTT.

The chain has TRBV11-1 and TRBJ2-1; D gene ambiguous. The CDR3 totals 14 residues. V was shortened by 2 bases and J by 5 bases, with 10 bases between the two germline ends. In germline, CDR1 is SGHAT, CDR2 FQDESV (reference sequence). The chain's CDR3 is CASSLLVSHNEQFF. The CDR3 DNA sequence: TGTGCCAGCAGCTTATTAGTCAGCCACAATGAGCAGTTCTTC.

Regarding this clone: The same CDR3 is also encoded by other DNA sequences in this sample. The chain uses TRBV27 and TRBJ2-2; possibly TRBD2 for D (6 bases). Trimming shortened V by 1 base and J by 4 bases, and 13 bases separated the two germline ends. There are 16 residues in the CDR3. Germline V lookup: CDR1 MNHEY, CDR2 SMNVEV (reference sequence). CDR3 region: CASSLLGVEGTGELFF. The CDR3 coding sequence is TGTGCCAGCAGTTTATTGGGGGTGGAGGGCACCGGGGAGCTGTTTTTT.